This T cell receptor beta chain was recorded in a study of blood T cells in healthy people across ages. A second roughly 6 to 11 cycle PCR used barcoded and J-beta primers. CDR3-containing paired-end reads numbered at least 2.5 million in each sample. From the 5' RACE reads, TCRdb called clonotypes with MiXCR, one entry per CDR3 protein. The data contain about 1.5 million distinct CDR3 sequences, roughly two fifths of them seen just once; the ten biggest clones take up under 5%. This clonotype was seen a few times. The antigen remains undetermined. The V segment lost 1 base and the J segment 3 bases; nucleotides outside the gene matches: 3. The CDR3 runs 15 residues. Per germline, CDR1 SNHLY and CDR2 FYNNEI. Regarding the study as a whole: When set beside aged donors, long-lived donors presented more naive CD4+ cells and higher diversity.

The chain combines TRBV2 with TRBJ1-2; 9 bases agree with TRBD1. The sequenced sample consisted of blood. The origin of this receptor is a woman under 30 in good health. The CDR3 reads CASSEGDRADYGYTF. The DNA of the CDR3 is TGTGCCAGCAGTGAAGGGGACAGGGCTGACTATGGCTACACCTTC.